This T cell receptor beta chain appears in the sequencing data of a study of T cells in Graves' hyperthyroidism and ophthalmopathy. Overall study results and limits: Blood also showed most of the thyroid clonotypes that were expanded above 0.001. Progression to ophthalmopathy was predicted a median of roughly 6.6 months early.

Amplification targeted TCR beta CDR3 regions from RNA transcripts. The HTBI primer set drove a first-round RT-PCR of the TCR CDR3. TCRdb re-called the multiplex PCR reads with MiXCR, one entry per CDR3 protein. The repertoire holds about 700,000 distinct CDR3 sequences, with approximately 42% as singletons. Regarding this clonotype: Its antigen is currently unknown.

Trimming took off 8 bases at V and 1 base at J, with 18 bases between the two ends. The CDR3 runs to 15 residues. Germline CDR1 ENHRY, CDR2 SYGVKD. J is TRBJ2-7 and V is TRBV10-3; D may be TRBD1 (6 bases). The sequence was obtained from an adult man with Graves' disease, either hyperthyroidism or ophthalmopathy (not recorded which). The sequencing input was peripheral blood or thyroid tissue (not recorded which). The CDR3 protein is CAISEGDTGSYEQYF. Written as DNA, the CDR3 is TGTGCCATCTCTGAAGGGGATACAGGGTCCTACGAGCAGTACTTC.